This T cell receptor (beta chain) was found in a study of vaccination effects on CD4 cells after COVID-19. The assay was immunoSEQ multiplex PCR, and TCRdb's table has in-frame clones only and misses some. The data show about 61,000 clones, with roughly 76% seen just once and less than 3% held by the top ten. Under the ViraFEST assay, PBMC were stimulated with viral peptide pools so that antigen-specific CD4+ T cells expanded. Sequencing was performed afterwards. Once cultured for 10 days, the cells underwent separation to obtain CD4+ T cells. To note about this clone: Antigen unknown.

V shed 1 base and J shed 6 bases, with 17 bases lying between them. The CDR3 has 16 residues. The germline CDR1 and CDR2 sequences are SGHRS and YFSETQ. The sequence was obtained from a human donor who received a COVID-19 vaccine. The rearrangement joins TRBV5-1 to TRBJ2-1, with D maybe TRBD2 (7 bases). Sequenced here: CD4+ T cells from PBMCs cultured with HCoV-229E spike peptides, sampled before COVID-19 vaccination. The CDR3 loop reads CASSLLEGGRRNEQFF. The CDR3 DNA reads TGCGCCAGCAGCTTGCTTGAGGGGGGGCGGCGCAATGAGCAGTTCTTC.